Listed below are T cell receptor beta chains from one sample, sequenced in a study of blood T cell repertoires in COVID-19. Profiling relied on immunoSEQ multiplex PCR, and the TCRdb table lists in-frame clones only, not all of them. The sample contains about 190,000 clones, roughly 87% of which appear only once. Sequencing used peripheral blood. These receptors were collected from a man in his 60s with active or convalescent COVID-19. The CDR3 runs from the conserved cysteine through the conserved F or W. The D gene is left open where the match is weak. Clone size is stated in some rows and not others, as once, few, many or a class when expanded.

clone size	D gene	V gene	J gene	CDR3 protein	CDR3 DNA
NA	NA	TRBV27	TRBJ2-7	CASSLGRSSEQYF	TGTGCCAGCAGTTTAGGGAGGAGTTCCGAGCAGTACTTC
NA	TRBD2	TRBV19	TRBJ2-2	CASSILLERGGAGELFF	TGTGCCAGTAGTATCCTCCTCGAGCGGGGGGGTGCCGGGGAGCTGTTTTTT
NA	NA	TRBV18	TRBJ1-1	CASSPGTGGEAFF	TGTGCCAGCTCACCAGGGACGGGGGGTGAAGCTTTCTTT
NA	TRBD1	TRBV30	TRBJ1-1	CAWKGQPNTEAFF	TGTGCCTGGAAGGGACAGCCGAACACTGAAGCTTTCTTT
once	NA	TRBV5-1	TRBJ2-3	CASSEPSTDTQYF	TGCGCCAGCAGCGAGCCGAGCACAGATACGCAGTATTTT
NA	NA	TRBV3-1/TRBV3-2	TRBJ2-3	CASSPHTTDTQYF	TGTGCCAGCAGCCCTCACACCACAGATACGCAGTATTTT
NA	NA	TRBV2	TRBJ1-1	CASNLGGAGAFF	TGTGCCAGCAACCTAGGCGGGGCAGGGGCTTTCTTT
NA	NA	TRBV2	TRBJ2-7	CASSAGYEQYF	TGTGCCAGCAGTGCGGGCTACGAGCAGTACTTC
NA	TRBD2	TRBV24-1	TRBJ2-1	CATSGRLAGGNYNEQFF	TGTGCCACCAGTGGCCGACTAGCGGGGGGAAATTACAATGAGCAGTTCTTC
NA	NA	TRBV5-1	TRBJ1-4	CASGQGGEEKLFF	TGCGCCAGCGGCCAGGGAGGGGAGGAAAAACTGTTTTTT
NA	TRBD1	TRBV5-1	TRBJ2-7	CASSTGATESYEQYF	TGCGCCAGCAGTACAGGGGCGACTGAATCCTACGAGCAGTACTTC
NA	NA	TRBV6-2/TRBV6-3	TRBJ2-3	CASSYSMESPTDTQYF	TGTGCCAGCAGTTACTCGATGGAGTCACCCACAGATACGCAGTATTTT
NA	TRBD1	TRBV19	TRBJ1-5	CASSIGTVGLSAQHF	TGTGCCAGTAGTATTGGGACAGTGGGTTTATCAGCCCAGCATTTT
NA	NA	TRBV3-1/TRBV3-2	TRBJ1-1	CASSHHRSQNTEAFF	TGTGCCAGCAGCCACCACAGGAGCCAAAACACTGAAGCTTTCTTT
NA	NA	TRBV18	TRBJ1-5	CASSPPGFHEGQPQHF	TGTGCCAGCTCACCACCGGGATTCCACGAGGGTCAGCCCCAGCATTTT
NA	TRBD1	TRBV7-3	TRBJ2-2	CASSFGTETGELFF	TGTGCCAGCAGCTTCGGGACAGAAACCGGGGAGCTGTTTTTT
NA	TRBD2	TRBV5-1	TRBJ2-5	CASSLAQGLAGETQYF	TGCGCCAGCAGCCTAGCACAAGGACTAGCCGGGGAGACCCAGTACTTC
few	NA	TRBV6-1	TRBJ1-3	CASSESYLSGNTIYF	TGTGCCAGCAGTGAAAGCTATCTCTCTGGAAACACCATATATTTT